This paragraph reports one T cell receptor beta chain. The assay was immunoSEQ multiplex PCR, and TCRdb's table has in-frame clones only and misses some. The repertoire holds about 120,000 clones, with roughly nine tenths as singletons. The data were taken from a study of T cell responses to AZD1222 COVID-19 vaccine. V was pared by 0 bases and J by 4 bases, with 13 bases between. CDR3 length equals 16 residues. Germline CDR1 reads LNHNV; CDR2 reads YYDKDF (reference sequence). This clonotype originated in an adult in good health. The rearrangement links TRBV15 to TRBJ2-1; no clear D gene. The sequencing here drew on peripheral blood, taken on day 0 of AZD1222 vaccination. CDR3 nucleotides: TGTGCCACCAGCAGAGATTCAACACACGAGTACAATGAGCAGTTCTTC. The encoded protein is CATSRDSTHEYNEQFF.